This entry describes one TCR beta chain. Its cognate antigen is unknown. The data derive from a study of shared clonotypes between healthy human individuals. General study results and limits: Sharing of clonotypes among donors was expected to vary with sequencing depth. Between a few donors, naive CD4 clonotypes were shared at a level of about 5%.

Each PCR replicate from the sorted subsets contained 150 to 250 ng DNA, which is some 32,000 T cell genomes. Clones were read by immunoSEQ multiplex PCR, and TCRdb kept only the in-frame ones, dropping some. This sample has some 320,000 clones; 80% to 90% occur once, and the top ten carry around 15%. Germline V gene data show CDR1 as SGHRS and CDR2 as YFSETQ. V was clipped by 0 bases and J by 6 bases, with 15 bases between them. The CDR3 spans 15 residues. The TCR comes from a man younger than 35 in good health. Sequencing input: memory CD8+ T cells sorted from blood. Subset indicated: CD45RO+ cells pooled with CCR7-negative TemRA cells. V and J are TRBV5-1 and TRBJ1-2, with D maybe TRBD1 (6 bases). DNA of the CDR3: TGCGCCAGCAGCTTGGCGACAGGCGGGATTGATGGCTACACCTTC. Encoded protein: CASSLATGGIDGYTF.